Listed here are 16 T cell receptor beta chains from one sample, sequenced in a study of CD8+CD57+ T cells in acquired aplastic anemia. It was genomic DNA that served as the template for profiling TCR beta VDJ and CDR3. TCRdb itself ran the reads through MiXCR, one entry per CDR3 protein. This table has approximately 190,000 distinct CDR3 sequences, 40% to 55% appearing once. Patients sequenced had flow cytometry evidence of CD8+CD57+ cell expansion. Sequenced sample: sorted CD4+, CD8+, or CD8+CD57+ T cells (not recorded which) from PBMCs. The receptors were sampled from a human donor with aplastic anemia.

As for this clonotype: Germline is not matched at one junction end, which may reflect a read error. V and J are TRBV29-1 and TRBJ1-2; 7 nucleotides match TRBD1. Germline V gene data show CDR1 as SQVTM and CDR2 as ANQGSEA. The CDR3 is 10 residues long. DNA for the CDR3: TGCAGCTTTGACAGGGAAGGCTACACCTTC. Encoded protein: CSFDREGYTF.

The rearrangement links TRBV15 to TRBJ1-3, with 9 positions matching TRBD1. There are 17 residues in the CDR3. V lost 5 bases, J lost 4 bases, and 12 bases stayed unmatched. From germline, CDR1 is LNHNV and CDR2 YYDKDF (reference sequence). CDR3 sequence (DNA): TGTGCCACCAGCCCTGAGGGACAGGGAGCGGTGGGAAACACCATATATTTT. Its translation is CATSPEGQGAVGNTIYF.

The chain joins TRBV3-1 to TRBJ1-6; TRBD1 might be the D (5 bases). Trimming pared 1 base from V and 5 bases from J, leaving 9 bases between. The CDR3 has 15 amino acids. Germline CDR1 and CDR2: LGHDT and YNNKEL (reference sequence). CDR3 nucleotide sequence: TGTGCCAGCAGCCAAGGGGCAGGGAATAATTCACCCCTCCACTTT. Amino acid sequence: CASSQGAGNNSPLHF.

This clonotype has just a few counts. The V gene is TRBV24-1, the J gene TRBJ2-3; D perhaps matches TRBD1 (7 bases). The CDR3 totals 15 residues. Germline V gene lookup returns CDR1 KGHDR and CDR2 SFDVKD. The V gene lost 5 bases and the J gene lost 4 bases, with 15 bases spanning the gap. The chain's CDR3 is CATSASQGGADTQYF. CDR3 in DNA: TGTGCCACCAGTGCTTCCCAGGGGGGCGCAGATACGCAGTATTTT.

V and J are TRBV2 and TRBJ2-7; D gene uncertain. Per germline, CDR1 SNHLY and CDR2 FYNNEI. Between the trimmed V and J ends, which lost 7 bases and 6 bases, there was a span of 7 bases. The CDR3 runs to 10 residues. The CDR3 reads CASMLVEQYF. Written as DNA, the CDR3 is TGTGCCAGCATGTTGGTCGAGCAGTACTTC. The whole variable domain, remainder taken from reference TRBV2 and TRBJ2-7, is EPEVTQTPSHQVTQMGQEVILRCVPISNHLYFYWYRQILGQKVEFLVSFYNNEISEKSEIFDDQFSVERPDGSNFTLKIRSTKLEDSAMYFCASMLVEQYFGPGTRLTVT.

This clonotype was seen ten or more times. The V call is TRBV5-1, the J call TRBJ2-3; 7 bases map to TRBD2. V lost 2 bases to trimming and J lost 1 base; unmatched junction nucleotides: 4. Germline V lookup: CDR1 SGHRS, CDR2 YFSETQ. The CDR3 length is 15 residues. CDR3 sequence: CASSFLAEGTDTQYF. The CDR3 nucleotides are TGCGCCAGCAGCTTTCTAGCGGAGGGCACAGATACGCAGTATTTT.

This chain joins TRBV6-1 and TRBJ1-6, with D maybe TRBD1 (5 bases). The CDR3 has 16 amino acids. The germline CDR1 and CDR2 sequences are MNHNS and SASEGT. Trimming left V 6 bases short and J 6 bases short, with 18 bases between. The CDR3 DNA follows: TGTGCCAGCAGCCCCCCTTCAGGGCTTGGTAATTCACCCCTCCACTTT. Translating it yields CASSPPSGLGNSPLHF.

Turning to this clonotype: One junction end does not reproduce the germline sequence, and a read error may be involved. The chain couples TRBV12-3 or TRBV12-4 to TRBJ2-7; D perhaps matches TRBD1 (6 bases). The CDR3 covers 12 residues. The CDR3, as DNA: TGTGCCAACAGTCGCCAGGGGTACGAGCAGTACTTC. Protein: CANSRQGYEQYF.

The chain uses TRBV2 and TRBJ1-1; tentative D call: TRBD1 (6 bases). Germline V lookup: CDR1 SNHLY, CDR2 FYNNEI. The CDR3 is made up of 12 amino acids. Here the CDR3 reads CALGQLNTEAFF. The CDR3 nucleotides are TGTGCTCTCGGACAGCTTAACACTGAAGCTTTCTTT.

This chain joins TRBV7-6 and TRBJ1-6; D not certain. Trimming stripped 0 bases from V and 7 bases from J, with 10 bases between. The CDR3 extends over 15 amino acids. Germline V lookup: CDR1 SGHVS, CDR2 FNYEAQ. The CDR3 bases are TGTGCCAGCAGCTTAGCGGCCGCACAGAATTCACCCCTCCACTTT. Protein sequence: CASSLAAAQNSPLHF. The variable domain in full, with the rest retrieved from reference TRBV7-6 and TRBJ1-6, is GAGVSQSPRYKVTKRGQDVALRCDPISGHVSLYWYRQALGQGPEFLTYFNYEAQQDKSGLPNDRFSAERPEGSISTLTIQRTEQRDSAMYRCASSLAAAQNSPLHFGNGTRLTVT.

This clonotype has more than one count but fewer than ten. The genes are TRBV3-1 and TRBJ1-1, with 9 bases lining up with TRBD1. In germline, CDR1 is LGHDT, CDR2 YNNKEL (reference sequence). The CDR3 contains 14 residues. Trimming took 2 bases from V and 4 from J; bases not matched to a gene: 2. DNA for the CDR3: TGTGCCAGCAGCCAACGGGACAGGGCCACTGAAGCTTTCTTT. Its protein is CASSQRDRATEAFF.

In its sample, this clonotype was seen once. The junction shows a germline mismatch at one end, possibly a read error. The rearrangement uses TRBV18 and TRBJ2-2; D is ambiguous. Germline loops: CDR1 KGHSH, CDR2 LQKENI. The CDR3 runs to 13 residues. The CDR3 sequence: CASSDSGTEELFF. The DNA of the CDR3 is TGTGCCAGCTCAGACTCAGGAACCGAGGAGCTGTTTTTT.

This clonotype was counted only a few times. The rearrangement uses TRBV5-8 and TRBJ1-1; the match to TRBD1 covers 11 bases. V shed 0 bases, J shed 10 bases, and the junction held 8 bases outside the gene matches. CDR3 length equals 15 residues. Germline values: CDR1 SGHTS, CDR2 YDEGEE. The CDR3 DNA reads TGTGCCAGCAGCTTGGCCGGACAGGGGGCTCTTACAGCTTTCTTT. It translates to CASSLAGQGALTAFF. Full variable domain (outside the CDR3, taken from reference TRBV5-8 and TRBJ1-1): EAGVTQSPTHLIKTRGQQATLRCSPISGHTSVYWYQQALGLGLQFLLWYDEGEERNRGNFPPRFSGRQFPNYSSELNVNALELEDSALYLCASSLAGQGALTAFFGQGTRLTVV.

Only a few counts were recorded for this clonotype. V and J are TRBV10-3 and TRBJ1-5; 9 bases line up with TRBD1. The V gene's germline CDR1 is ENHRY and CDR2 SYGVKD. V shed 6 bases, J shed 2 bases, and the junction held 2 bases outside the gene matches. This CDR3 region has 14 residues. The CDR3: CAIRDRGGNQPQHF. CDR3 bases: TGTGCCATCAGGGACAGGGGTGGCAATCAGCCCCAGCATTTT.

This clonotype showed up many times. The chain links TRBV5-6 to TRBJ1-2, with 9 bases that match TRBD1. Germline CDR1 reads SGHDT; CDR2 reads YYEEEE. The CDR3 covers 13 residues. Unmatched junction bases numbered 2, after V lost 2 bases and J lost 6 bases. For the CDR3, the DNA is TGTGCCAGCAGCTTCACAGGGGGCGATGGCTACACCTTC. Amino acid sequence: CASSFTGGDGYTF.

This clonotype has ten or more counts. The chain couples TRBV25-1 to TRBJ2-7; TRBD2 agrees at 13 bases. The junction had 5 bases not matched to a gene; V was cut back by 8 bases and J by 4 bases. The CDR3 is 14 amino acids. The germline CDR1 and CDR2 sequences are MGHDK and SYGVNS. The CDR3 spells CASVRTSGGYEQYF. CDR3 in DNA: TGTGCCAGCGTTCGGACTAGCGGGGGTTACGAGCAGTACTTC.